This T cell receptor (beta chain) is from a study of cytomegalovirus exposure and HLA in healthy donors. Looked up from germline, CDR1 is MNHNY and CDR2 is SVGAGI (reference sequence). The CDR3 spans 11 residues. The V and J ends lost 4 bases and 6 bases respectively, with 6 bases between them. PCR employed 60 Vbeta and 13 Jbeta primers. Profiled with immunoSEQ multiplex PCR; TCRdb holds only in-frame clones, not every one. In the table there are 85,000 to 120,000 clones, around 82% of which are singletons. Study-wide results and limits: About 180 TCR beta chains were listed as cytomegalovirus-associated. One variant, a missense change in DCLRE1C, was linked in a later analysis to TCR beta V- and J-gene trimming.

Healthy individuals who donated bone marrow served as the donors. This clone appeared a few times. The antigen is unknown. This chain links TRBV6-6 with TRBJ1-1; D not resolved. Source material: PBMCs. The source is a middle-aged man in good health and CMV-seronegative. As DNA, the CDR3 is TGTGCCAGCAGTTTGGGCCCTGAAGCTTTCTTT. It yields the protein CASSLGPEAFF.